This TCR beta chain was retrieved from a study of cytotoxic CD8 clonotypes in ibrutinib-treated CLL. Points on this clone: Its antigen is currently unknown.

Depths of 1 in 200,000 to 1 in 1 million T cells were the sequencing target. TCRdb keeps only in-frame clones here, not all; method: immunoSEQ multiplex PCR. The sample carries 100,000 to 150,000 clones, 80% to 90% recorded once. Overall study results and limits: The clonality rise at ibrutinib response reflected private clonotype expansion. Relative to age-matched healthy donors, clonality at baseline was higher, and it tracked circulating CD8+ T-cell counts.

Germline CDR1 and CDR2: MDHEN and SYDVKM. Trimming left V 4 bases short and J 1 base short, with 13 bases between. The CDR3 contains 15 residues. From cryopreserved PBMCs came roughly 2 micrograms of genomic DNA used for TCR beta libraries. The material was PBMCs, obtained after 24 months of ibrutinib treatment. This receptor was identified in a human donor with chronic lymphocytic leukemia. The rearrangement joins TRBV28 to TRBJ2-5, with a weak D call TRBD2 (6 bases). CDR3 sequence reads: CASSSYGGTQETQYF. Here the CDR3 DNA reads TGTGCCAGCAGTTCCTATGGGGGGACCCAAGAGACCCAGTACTTC.